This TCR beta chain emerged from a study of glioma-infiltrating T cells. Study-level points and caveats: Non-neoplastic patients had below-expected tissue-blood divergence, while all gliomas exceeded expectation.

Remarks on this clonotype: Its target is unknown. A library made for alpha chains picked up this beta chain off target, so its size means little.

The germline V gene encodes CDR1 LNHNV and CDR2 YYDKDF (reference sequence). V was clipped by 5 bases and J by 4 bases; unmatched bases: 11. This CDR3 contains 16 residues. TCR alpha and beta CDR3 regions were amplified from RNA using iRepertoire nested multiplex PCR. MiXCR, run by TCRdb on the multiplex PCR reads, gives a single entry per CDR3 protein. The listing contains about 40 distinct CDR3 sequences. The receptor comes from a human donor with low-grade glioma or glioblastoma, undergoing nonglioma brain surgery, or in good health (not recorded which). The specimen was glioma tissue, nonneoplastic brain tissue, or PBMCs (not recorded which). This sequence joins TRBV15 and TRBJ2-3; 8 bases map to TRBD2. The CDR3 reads CATSGWQRESPDTQYF. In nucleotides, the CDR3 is TGTGCCACCAGCGGGTGGCAGCGGGAGAGCCCAGATACGCAGTATTTT. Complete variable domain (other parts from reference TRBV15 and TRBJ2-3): DAMVIQNPRYQVTQFGKPVTLSCSQTLNHNVMYWYQQKSSQAPKLLFHYYDKDFNNEADTPDNFQSRRPNTSFCFLDIRSPGLGDTAMYLCATSGWQRESPDTQYFGPGTRLTVL.